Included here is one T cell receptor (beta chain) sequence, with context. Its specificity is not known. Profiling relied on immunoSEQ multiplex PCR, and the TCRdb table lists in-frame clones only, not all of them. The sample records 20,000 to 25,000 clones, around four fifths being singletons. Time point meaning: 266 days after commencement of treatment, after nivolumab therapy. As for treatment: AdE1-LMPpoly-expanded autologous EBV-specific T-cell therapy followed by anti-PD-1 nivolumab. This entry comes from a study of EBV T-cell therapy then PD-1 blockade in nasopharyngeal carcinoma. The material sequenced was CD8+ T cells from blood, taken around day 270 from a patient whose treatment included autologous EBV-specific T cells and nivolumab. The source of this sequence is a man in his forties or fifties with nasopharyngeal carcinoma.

In DNA, the CDR3 is TGTGCCAGTAGTATAGCTGAGGGGATGAACTCCTACGAGCAGTACTTC. It encodes CASSIAEGMNSYEQYF. This chain links TRBV19 with TRBJ2-7, with D perhaps TRBD1 or TRBD2 (5 bases each). There are 16 residues in the CDR3. V shed 1 base and J shed 0 bases, with 13 bases lying between them. Germline CDR1 reads LNHDA; CDR2 reads SQIVND (reference sequence).